This T cell receptor (beta chain) was obtained from a study of blood T cell repertoires in COVID-19. Looking at the study overall: Donors in the United States, Italy and Spain gave samples during acute or convalescent COVID-19.

Germline CDR1 is KGHSH and CDR2 is LQKENI. The CDR3 is 15 residues long. The V gene lost 5 bases and the J gene lost 4 bases, with 17 bases spanning the gap. Data came from immunoSEQ multiplex PCR; TCRdb stores just in-frame clones and leaves some out. This sample has about 44,000 clones, with around 84% found just once. The sequence was collected from a human donor in a cohort sampled during active COVID-19. Specimen: peripheral blood. The chain is built from TRBV18 and TRBJ1-2; tentative D call: TRBD1 (5 bases). CDR3: CASSAGHQLLYGYTF. The DNA of the CDR3 is TGTGCCAGCTCAGCCGGACATCAGTTACTCTATGGCTACACCTTC.